Each of the 13 T cell receptor beta chains below was sequenced from the same sample in a study of T cell responses to AZD1222 COVID-19 vaccine. Here immunoSEQ multiplex PCR was the method, and the copy in TCRdb shows in-frame clones only, minus some. The sample holds some 180,000 clones, about 93% seen once. The sample was peripheral blood, taken 28 days after the second dose of the MenACWY control vaccine. Receptors were obtained from an adult who received the MenACWY meningococcal vaccine as a control.

This chain connects TRBV2 to TRBJ2-1; 12 positions agree with TRBD2. Unmatched junction bases numbered 10, after V lost 7 bases and J lost 9 bases. Germline V lookup: CDR1 SNHLY, CDR2 FYNNEI. This CDR3 spans 15 amino acids. CDR3 in DNA: TGTGCCAGCATGTCGACTAGCGGGGGTATTGGTGAGCAGTTCTTC. It is translated as CASMSTSGGIGEQFF.

The rearrangement uses TRBV4-2 and TRBJ2-5; the D call may be TRBD1 or TRBD2 (6 bases each). The germline V gene has CDR1 LGHNA and CDR2 YNFKEQ. The V end was cut by 1 base, the J end by 5 bases, with 20 bases between. The CDR3 spans 17 residues. The CDR3 DNA reads TGTGCCAGCAGCCAAGTGGGCCCGGGGGCGCTAGGGGAGACCCAGTACTTC. Protein sequence: CASSQVGPGALGETQYF.

The chain couples TRBV19 to TRBJ1-2; 7 nucleotides match TRBD1. J lost 4 bases, V lost 3 bases, and 8 bases had no gene match. Germline values: CDR1 LNHDA, CDR2 SQIVND (reference sequence). This CDR3 spans 15 amino acids. CDR3 loop: CASSIAQGGGYGYTF. The CDR3 region has the DNA TGTGCCAGTAGTATCGCCCAAGGGGGCGGCTATGGCTACACCTTC.

This chain joins TRBV4-3 and TRBJ2-7, with D possibly matching TRBD2 (6 bases). V lost 0 bases and J 2 bases, leaving 11 bases between the germline ends. Germline V gene lookup returns CDR1 LGHNA and CDR2 YSLEER. The CDR3 is made up of 15 amino acids. This CDR3 reads CASSQDRGLAYEQYF. Written as DNA, the CDR3 is TGCGCCAGCAGCCAAGACCGGGGACTGGCCTACGAGCAGTACTTC.

The V and J genes are TRBV10-3 and TRBJ1-1; the D is unclear. Trimming removed 0 bases at V and 1 base at J, with 6 bases between. CDR1 is ENHRY, CDR2 SYGVKD, per germline. The CDR3 is 14 amino acids. The CDR3, as DNA: TGTGCCATCAGTGAGTCACCCAGGAACACTGAAGCTTTCTTT. Amino acids: CAISESPRNTEAFF.

The CDR3 sequence is CASSPGQGVKGRGAFF. The CDR3 bases are TGTGCCAGCTCACCGGGACAGGGGGTAAAGGGCCGGGGTGCTTTCTTT. The chain has TRBV18 and TRBJ1-1; 11 bases agree with TRBD1. The germline gives CDR1 KGHSH, CDR2 LQKENI. This CDR3 has 16 amino acids. V gave up 3 bases and J gave up 11 bases; unmatched junction bases: 14.

V gene TRBV2 combines with J gene TRBJ1-1; 7 bases line up with TRBD1. Looked up from germline, CDR1 is SNHLY and CDR2 is FYNNEI. This CDR3 comprises 14 residues. With 7 bases clipped from V and 0 bases from J, the junction kept 5 bases outside the gene matches. CDR3 in DNA: TGTGCCAGCAACCCACAGGGGTTGAACACTGAAGCTTTCTTT. This encodes CASNPQGLNTEAFF.

Of note for this clone: Because the CDR3's place on the DNA is in doubt, the DNA is left out and the CDR3 is given as listed by TCRdb. The chain uses TRBV12-3 or TRBV12-4 and TRBJ1-1; TRBD1, the table's D call, lacks a check against the DNA. The CDR3 has 12 residues if both end residues are counted. The CDR3 region is CASSSSTGRAFF.

V usage is TRBV30 and J usage is TRBJ1-3; a weak D match, TRBD1 (5 bases). Germline assignment: CDR1 GTSNPN and CDR2 SVGIG (reference sequence). The V gene lost 2 bases and the J gene lost 2 bases, with 10 bases spanning the gap. The length of the CDR3 is 14 residues. CDR3 sequence reads: CAWSRGRAGNTIYF. The CDR3 DNA reads as TGTGCCTGGAGTCGTGGCAGGGCTGGAAACACCATATATTTT. Full variable domain (missing parts from reference TRBV30 and TRBJ1-3): SQTIHQWPATLVQPVGSPLSLECTVEGTSNPNLYWYRQAAGRGLQLLFYSVGIGQISSEVPQNLSASRPQDRQFILSSKKLLLSDSGFYLCAWSRGRAGNTIYFGEGSWLTVV.

The V call is TRBV19, the J call TRBJ2-1; D not resolved. Trimming took off 7 bases at V and 4 bases at J, with 5 bases between the two ends. The CDR3 loop spans 11 amino acids. Germline CDR1 LNHDA, CDR2 SQIVND (reference sequence). The CDR3 spells CASTMYNEQFF. Here the CDR3 DNA reads TGTGCCAGTACCATGTACAATGAGCAGTTCTTC.

This chain uses TRBV28 with TRBJ2-1; 7 positions match TRBD2. The CDR3 is 15 amino acids. J gave up 4 bases and V 2 bases, and 5 bases lay outside the gene matches. Germline V gene sequence: CDR1 MDHEN, CDR2 SYDVKM. The CDR3 DNA is TGTGCCAGCAGTTTACCCTCTAGCGGTTACAATGAGCAGTTCTTC. It codes for CASSLPSSGYNEQFF.

The gene calls are TRBV6-5 and TRBJ1-5, with 8 bases matching TRBD1. With V trimmed by 6 bases and J by 1 base, 5 bases remained unmatched. The CDR3 runs to 15 residues. The germline gives CDR1 MNHEY, CDR2 SVGAGI. The CDR3 spells CASRYDRGSNQPQHF. The CDR3 coding sequence is TGTGCCAGCAGATACGACAGGGGCAGCAATCAGCCCCAGCATTTT.

The V gene is TRBV19, the J gene TRBJ1-5; 7 positions match TRBD1. With V trimmed by 6 bases and J by 6 bases, 14 bases remained unmatched. Germline loops: CDR1 LNHDA, CDR2 SQIVND (reference sequence). The CDR3 loop spans 16 amino acids. The CDR3 sequence is CASSEHLRGRTQPQHF. The CDR3, as DNA: TGTGCCAGTAGCGAGCACTTGAGGGGGCGAACTCAGCCCCAGCATTTT.